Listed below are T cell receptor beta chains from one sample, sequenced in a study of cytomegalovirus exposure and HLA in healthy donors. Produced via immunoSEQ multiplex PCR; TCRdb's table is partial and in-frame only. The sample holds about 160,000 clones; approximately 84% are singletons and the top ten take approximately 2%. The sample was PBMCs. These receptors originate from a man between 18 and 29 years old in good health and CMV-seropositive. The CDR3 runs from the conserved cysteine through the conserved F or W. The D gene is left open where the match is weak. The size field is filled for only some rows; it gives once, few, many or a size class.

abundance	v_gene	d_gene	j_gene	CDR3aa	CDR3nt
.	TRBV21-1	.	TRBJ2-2	CASSKVGGGTANTGELFF	.
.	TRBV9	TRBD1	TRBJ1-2	CASSDNRGSRYGYTF	TGTGCCAGCAGTGATAACAGGGGTTCGAGGTATGGCTACACCTTC
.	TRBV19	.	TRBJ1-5	CATEGHGQPQHF	TGTGCTACGGAGGGTCATGGCCAGCCCCAGCATTTT
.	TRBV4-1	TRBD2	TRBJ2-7	CASSQDSPAGGYYEQYF	TGCGCCAGCAGCCAAGATAGCCCAGCGGGGGGGTACTACGAGCAGTACTTC
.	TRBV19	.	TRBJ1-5	CASSITARSNQPQHF	TGTGCCAGTAGTATAACGGCGAGGAGCAATCAGCCCCAGCATTTT
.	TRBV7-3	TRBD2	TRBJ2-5	CASSSRTSGNQETQYF	TGTGCCAGCAGCTCCCGGACTAGCGGGAACCAAGAGACCCAGTACTTC
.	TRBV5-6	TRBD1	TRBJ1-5	CASSLAGQGGQPQHF	TGTGCCAGCAGCTTGGCGGGTCAGGGGGGTCAGCCCCAGCATTTT
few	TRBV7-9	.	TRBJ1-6	CASSQQGADSPLHF	TGTGCCAGCAGCCAACAGGGAGCTGATTCACCCCTCCACTTT
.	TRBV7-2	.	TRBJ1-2	CASSPVGGYGYTF	TGTGCCAGCAGCCCAGTGGGGGGCTATGGCTACACCTTC
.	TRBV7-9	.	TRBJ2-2	CASSLAQGTNTGELFF	TGTGCCAGCAGCTTAGCACAGGGTACGAACACCGGGGAGCTGTTTTTT
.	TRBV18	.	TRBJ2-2	CASSPAGMDTGELFF	TGTGCCAGCTCACCAGCAGGGATGGACACCGGGGAGCTGTTTTTT
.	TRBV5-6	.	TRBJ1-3	CASSLGFTGNTIYF	TGTGCCAGCAGCTTGGGTTTCACTGGAAACACCATATATTTT
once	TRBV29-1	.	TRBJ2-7	CSVSLAGGGSTYEQYF	TGCAGCGTTAGTTTGGCGGGCGGGGGCTCTACCTACGAGCAGTACTTC
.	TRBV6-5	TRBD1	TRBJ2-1	CASSYGQGSSYNGQFF	TGTGCCAGCAGTTATGGACAGGGCAGCTCCTACAATGGGCAGTTCTTC
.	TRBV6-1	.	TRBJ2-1	CASSEGTGLRYNEQFF	TGTGCCAGCAGCGAAGGTACGGGACTCAGATACAATGAGCAGTTCTTC
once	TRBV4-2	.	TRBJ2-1	CASSQGLTGSYNEQFF	TGTGCCAGCAGCCAAGGACTCACGGGCTCCTACAATGAGCAGTTCTTC
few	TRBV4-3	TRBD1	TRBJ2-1	CASSQDPATGGINEQFF	TGCGCCAGCAGCCAAGATCCCGCGACAGGGGGTATCAATGAGCAGTTCTTC
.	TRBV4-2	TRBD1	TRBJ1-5	CASSPGGQTKYSNQPQHF	TGTGCCAGCAGCCCAGGGGGACAGACCAAATATAGCAATCAGCCCCAGCATTTT
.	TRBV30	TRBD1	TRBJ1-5	CAWSRGTGSAYPQHF	TGTGCCTGGAGTCGAGGGACAGGGAGCGCCTATCCCCAGCATTTT
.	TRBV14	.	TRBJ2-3	CASSQAADTQYF	TGTGCCAGCAGCCAAGCGGCAGATACGCAGTATTTT
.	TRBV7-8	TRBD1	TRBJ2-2	CASSPSLGHGQGRTGELFF	TGTGCCAGCAGCCCGTCCCTAGGTCACGGACAGGGGAGGACCGGGGAGCTGTTTTTT
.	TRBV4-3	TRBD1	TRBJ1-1	CASSLRSPGQGETEAFF	TGCGCCAGCAGCCTAAGGTCCCCGGGACAGGGCGAGACTGAAGCTTTCTTT
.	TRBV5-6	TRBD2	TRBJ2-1	CASSPTSGGKNPGNEQFF	TGTGCCAGCAGCCCGACTAGCGGAGGGAAAAACCCTGGCAATGAGCAGTTCTTC
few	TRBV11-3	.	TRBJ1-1	CASSSSTRGETEAFF	TGTGCCAGCAGCTCGTCGACCAGGGGTGAGACTGAAGCTTTCTTT
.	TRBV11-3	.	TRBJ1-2	CASSFTGSWNGYTF	TGTGCCAGCAGCTTTACCGGGAGCTGGAATGGCTACACCTTC
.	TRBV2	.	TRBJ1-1	CASSVGGGNTEAFF	TGTGCCAGCAGTGTAGGGGGGGGTAACACTGAAGCTTTCTTT
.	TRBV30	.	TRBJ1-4	CAWTGDNEKLFF	TGTGCCTGGACAGGGGACAATGAAAAACTGTTTTTT
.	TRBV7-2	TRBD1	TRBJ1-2	CASSLGPTGYGYTF	TGTGCCAGCAGCTTAGGGCCGACAGGGTATGGCTACACCTTC
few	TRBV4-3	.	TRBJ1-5	CASSRRGGQPQHF	TGCGCCAGCAGCCGCAGGGGCGGCCAGCCCCAGCATTTT
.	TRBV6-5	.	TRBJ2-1	CASSYPTGKGEQFF	TGTGCCAGCAGTTACCCAACGGGGAAGGGTGAGCAGTTCTTC
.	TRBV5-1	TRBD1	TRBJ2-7	CASSLVATGAYEQYF	TGCGCCAGCAGCTTGGTTGCGACAGGGGCCTACGAGCAGTACTTC
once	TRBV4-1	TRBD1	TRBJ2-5	CASSQSGTGGRQTQYF	TGCGCCAGCAGCCAGAGCGGGACAGGGGGTCGACAGACCCAGTACTTC
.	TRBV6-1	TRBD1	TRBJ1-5	CASSEQTGLGQPQHF	TGTGCCAGCAGTGAACAGACAGGGTTAGGTCAGCCCCAGCATTTT
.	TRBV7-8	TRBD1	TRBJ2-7	CASSATGEGYEQYF	TGTGCCAGCAGCGCTACAGGGGAAGGCTACGAGCAGTACTTC
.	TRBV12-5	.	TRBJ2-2	CASGFDTGELFF	TGTGCTAGTGGTTTCGACACCGGGGAGCTGTTTTTT
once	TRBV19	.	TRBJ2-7	CASQTGQIGSEQYF	TGTGCCAGCCAGACCGGACAGATAGGTTCCGAGCAGTACTTC
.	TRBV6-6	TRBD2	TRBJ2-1	CASSYPLAGGGEQFF	TGTGCCAGCAGTTACCCACTAGCGGGGGGGGGCGAGCAGTTCTTC
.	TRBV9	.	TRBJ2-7	CASSVVGGPGVYEQYF	TGTGCCAGCAGCGTAGTGGGCGGCCCCGGGGTATACGAGCAGTACTTC
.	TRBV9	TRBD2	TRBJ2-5	CASSVGTSSETQYF	TGTGCCAGCAGCGTAGGGACTAGCTCGGAGACCCAGTACTTC
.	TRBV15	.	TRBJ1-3	CATSRDQVHTIYF	TGTGCCACCAGCAGAGATCAGGTTCACACCATATATTTT
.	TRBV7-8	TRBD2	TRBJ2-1	CASSLMPGGRNEQFF	TGTGCCAGCAGCTTAATGCCGGGGGGTCGAAATGAGCAGTTCTTC
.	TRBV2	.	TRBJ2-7	CASGHLLPYEQYF	TGTGCCAGCGGACACCTCCTGCCCTACGAGCAGTACTTC
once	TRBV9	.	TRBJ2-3	CASSVAQGSTDTQYF	TGTGCCAGCAGCGTAGCTCAGGGAAGCACAGATACGCAGTATTTT
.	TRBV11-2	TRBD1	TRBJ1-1	CASSLQGARGEAFF	TGTGCCAGCAGCTTACAGGGGGCGCGGGGTGAAGCTTTCTTT
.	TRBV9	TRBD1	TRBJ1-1	CASSGTPDRAAFF	TGTGCCAGCAGCGGCACCCCCGACAGGGCGGCTTTCTTT